Each of the 6 T cell receptor beta chains below was sequenced from the same sample in a study of T cells in Graves' hyperthyroidism and ophthalmopathy. TCR beta CDR3 region amplification was performed from RNA transcripts. The primer set for the first-round RT-PCR of the TCR CDR3 was HTBI. TCRdb analysed the multiplex PCR reads with MiXCR anew, one entry per CDR3 protein. The table has more than 500,000 distinct CDR3 sequences, 46% seen once. Material: peripheral blood or thyroid tissue (not recorded which). The receptors come from an adult woman with Graves' disease, either hyperthyroidism or ophthalmopathy (not recorded which).

This chain links TRBV20-1 with TRBJ2-2; 9 bases line up with TRBD1. The CDR3 sequence is 18 residues long. The trim removed 1 base at V and 0 bases at J, leaving 9 bases unmatched. Germline values: CDR1 DFQATT, CDR2 SNEGSKA (reference sequence). The CDR3 spells CSARGGDRAFANTGELFF. The CDR3 bases are TGCAGTGCTAGAGGCGGGGACAGGGCATTCGCGAACACCGGGGAGCTGTTTTTT.

V usage is TRBV7-2 and J usage is TRBJ2-2, with D perhaps given as TRBD1 or TRBD2 (6 bases each). The V gene's germline CDR1 is SGHTA and CDR2 FQGNSA. Trimming stripped 3 bases from V and 3 bases from J, with 11 bases between. The CDR3 extends over 15 amino acids. The CDR3 reads CASSFRGGDTGELFF. CDR3 in DNA: TGTGCCAGCAGCTTCAGGGGCGGGGACACCGGGGAGCTGTTTTTT.

The chain recombines TRBV7-8 with TRBJ2-5, with 12 bases matching TRBD2. The CDR3 runs to 16 residues. From germline, CDR1 is SGHVS and CDR2 FQNEAQ. Losses at the gene ends were 5 bases for V and 1 base for J; bases not matched to a gene: 5. In DNA form, the CDR3 reads TGTGCCAGCAGCCAGGGACTAGCGGGTATCCAAGAGACCCAGTACTTC. Amino acid sequence: CASSQGLAGIQETQYF.

This clonotype appeared a few times. This chain links TRBV7-9 with TRBJ1-1; the match to TRBD1 covers 7 bases. V shed 5 bases, J shed 10 bases, and the junction held 10 bases outside the gene matches. From germline, CDR1 is SEHNR and CDR2 FQNEAQ (reference sequence). The CDR3 consists of 13 residues. The CDR3 here is CASSLAGDSSAFF. The CDR3 DNA follows: TGTGCCAGCAGCCTGGCCGGGGACAGCTCAGCTTTCTTT.

This clonotype was observed a single time. A much more abundant neighbour one base away suggests this may be a read error. The J gene is TRBJ1-6, the V gene TRBV7-6, with D tentatively TRBD1 (5 bases). In germline, CDR1 is SGHVS, CDR2 FNYEAQ. The V and J ends lost 10 bases and 7 bases respectively, with 23 bases between them. The CDR3 extends over 16 amino acids. The chain's CDR3 is CANRYRPLAMNSPLHF. The CDR3 nucleotides read TGTGCCAACAGATACAGGCCTCTCGCTATGAATTCACCCCTCCACTTT.

The rearrangement uses TRBV20-1 and TRBJ1-1, with D unclear. This CDR3 has 13 residues. V gave up 3 bases and J gave up 0 bases, with 8 bases separating them. Looked up from germline, CDR1 is DFQATT and CDR2 is SNEGSKA (reference sequence). CDR3 nucleotides: TGCAGTGCTAGCAGTTCAGTGAACACTGAAGCTTTCTTT. Translated: CSASSSVNTEAFF.